This T cell receptor (beta chain) was profiled in a study of cytomegalovirus exposure and HLA in healthy donors. Amplification used 60 Vbeta primers and 13 Jbeta primers. Using immunoSEQ multiplex PCR, the repertoire was profiled, and TCRdb retains in-frame clones only, with some absent. This repertoire shows more than 110,000 clones, over 70% found once; its top ten account for approximately 5.1%. V was clipped by 3 bases and J by 0 bases, with 18 bases between them. Germline values: CDR1 LNHDA, CDR2 SQIVND (reference sequence). The CDR3 spans 19 residues. Study conclusions and caveats: Altogether, 150 to 200 TCR beta chains were recorded as cytomegalovirus-associated.

As for this clone: Its antigen is as yet unknown.

This sequence originates from a male donor in good health and CMV-seronegative. Material: PBMCs. The rearrangement links TRBV19 to TRBJ1-6; perhaps TRBD1 as D (6 bases). The CDR3 protein is CASSIESGASGSYNSPLHF. For the CDR3, the DNA is TGTGCCAGTAGTATTGAATCAGGGGCCTCAGGCTCCTATAATTCACCCCTCCACTTT.